This T cell receptor beta chain was identified in a study of OX40 agonist ivuxolimab in advanced cancers. Across the study: Recorded diagnoses for dose-escalation patients were hepatocellular carcinoma, melanoma, renal cell or head and neck cancer. Earlier treatment with anti-PD-1, anti-PD-L1 or anti-CTLA-4 was permitted, and 30% to 40% had received some. Findings and limits, study-wide: Among T cells, CD8+ cells averaged more expanded clones than CD4+ cells. CD4+ and CD8+ T cells in blood underwent clonal expansion by week 6 at 0.1 to 3.0 mg/kg.

Profiling relied on immunoSEQ multiplex PCR, and the TCRdb table lists in-frame clones only, not all of them. The sample consists of roughly 45,000 clones, around 84% of them appearing once. The CDR3 loop spans 16 amino acids. Germline CDR1 SGHRS, CDR2 YFSETQ. The V end lost 1 base, the J end lost 4 bases, and 15 bases lay between the germline ends. As to this clone: The target antigen is unknown.

The V and J genes are TRBV5-1 and TRBJ1-3, with unresolved D. The specimen was CD4+ or CD8+ T cells sorted from blood, collected in a trial of the OX40 agonist ivuxolimab. The origin of this receptor is an adult with an advanced solid tumor such as melanoma, head and neck, liver or kidney cancer. The CDR3 DNA is TGCGCCAGCAGCTTGATGGATCCCACCCAGGGAAACACCATATATTTT. This translates into CASSLMDPTQGNTIYF.